Listed below are T cell receptor beta chains from one sample, sequenced in a study of CD8 T cells in ankylosing spondylitis. Each CDR3 protein gets one entry after TCRdb re-called the 5' RACE reads with MiXCR. The repertoire holds under 250,000 distinct CDR3 sequences, with roughly a tenth as singletons. Sequencing used blood, either unsorted or a sorted T cell fraction (not recorded which). All receptors derive from a male donor with ankylosing spondylitis or in good health (not recorded which). CDR3s include the opening cysteine and the closing phenylalanine or tryptophan. A D gene is named only where the DNA matches it firmly. Some rows mark clone size as missing; the rest say once, few, many or name a class of expanded clone.

>-|TRBV12-5|-|TRBJ2-7
TGTGCTAGTGGCCCTAGCCGGGACACCTACGAGCAGTACTTC
CASGPSRDTYEQYF
>many|TRBV12-3/TRBV12-4|-|TRBJ1-2
TGTGCCAGCAGTCAGGGACGAAGCTATGGCTACACCTTC
CASSQGRSYGYTF
>many|TRBV12-3/TRBV12-4|TRBD2|TRBJ2-7
TGTGCCAGCAGTCCAACCCCGGGACTAGCGGGAGATGAGCAGTACTTC
CASSPTPGLAGDEQYF
>few|TRBV28|TRBD1|TRBJ2-4
TGTGCCAGCAGGACGGGACAGGGCGGAAACATTCAGTACTTC
CASRTGQGGNIQYF
>many|TRBV5-1|-|TRBJ1-2
TGCGCCAGCAGCTTGTTAGGAATGGCCAACTATGGCTACACCTTC
CASSLLGMANYGYTF
>-|TRBV29-1|-|TRBJ2-7
TGCAGCGTTAACATCGGCTACGAGCAGTACTTC
CSVNIGYEQYF
>-|TRBV11-2|-|TRBJ2-2
TGTGCCAGCAGCTTAACGGTAGACCCCACCGGGGAGCTGTTTTTT
CASSLTVDPTGELFF
>few|TRBV6-1|TRBD2|TRBJ2-7
TGTGCCAGCAGCTGGACTAGCGGGAGGAGTGGCGAGCAGTACTTC
CASSWTSGRSGEQYF
>few|TRBV11-2|-|TRBJ1-3
TGTGCCAGCAGCTTCAACTCTGGAAACACCATATATTTT
CASSFNSGNTIYF
>-|TRBV11-2|-|TRBJ1-3
TGTGCCAGCAGCTTATCGGGTTTCGGAAACACCATATATTTT
CASSLSGFGNTIYF
>-|TRBV6-5|TRBD1|TRBJ2-1
TGTGCCAGCAGTTCTATCGGGACAGGGCGGGGAGAGCAGTTCTTC
CASSSIGTGRGEQFF
>few|TRBV6-2/TRBV6-3|-|TRBJ2-7
TGTGCCAGCAGTTACTCACCTCTCGACAACCACCCTGGGCTCGAGCAGTACTTC
CASSYSPLDNHPGLEQYF
>many|TRBV6-5|TRBD1|TRBJ1-6
TGTGCCAGCAGTTGGGGACAGGGCGCCTATAATTCACCCCTCCACTTT
CASSWGQGAYNSPLHF
>many|TRBV12-3/TRBV12-4|-|TRBJ2-3
TGTGCCAGCAGTTTAAAACCAGATACGCAGTATTTT
CASSLKPDTQYF
>-|TRBV11-1|-|TRBJ2-5
TGTGCCAGCAGCTTGTCAATTGAGACCCAGTACTTC
CASSLSIETQYF
>few|TRBV7-8|TRBD2|TRBJ2-2
TGTGCCAGCAGCTTAGTCGGGAGGGGTACCGGGGAGCTGTTTTTT
CASSLVGRGTGELFF
>many|TRBV12-3/TRBV12-4|-|TRBJ2-1
TGTGCCAGCAGTTTTATAGGCGGTGGAAAGAATGAGCAGTTCTTC
CASSFIGGGKNEQFF
>many|TRBV20-1|-|TRBJ2-1
TGCAGTGCCCCGCAACCGACTACCGACTACAATGAGCAGTTCTTC
CSAPQPTTDYNEQFF
>many|TRBV29-1|-|TRBJ1-1
TGCAGCGCTTCCCTGGATCTCCGCGGCGAAGCTTTCTTT
CSASLDLRGEAFF
>few|TRBV20-1|TRBD2|TRBJ2-3
TGCAGTGCCCCATCAGCGGGAGCAATATTTGATACGCAGTATTTT
CSAPSAGAIFDTQYF
>few|TRBV2|-|TRBJ1-5
TGTGCCAGCAGTGTAACACAGGGAATCGGACAGCCCCAGCATTTT
CASSVTQGIGQPQHF
>many|TRBV12-3/TRBV12-4|-|TRBJ2-2
TGTGCCAGCAGTGCCCTTAGCAGCAGGGCCGGGGAGCTGTTTTTT
CASSALSSRAGELFF
>-|TRBV20-1|-|TRBJ2-7
TGCAGTGCGAAGCCCACAGACTACGAGCAGTACTTC
CSAKPTDYEQYF
>many|TRBV6-1|TRBD2|TRBJ2-1
TGTGCCAGCAGTATCTCCCGGACTAGCGGTGGGGGTGAGCAGTTCTTC
CASSISRTSGGGEQFF
>many|TRBV29-1|-|TRBJ2-7
TGCAGCGTTGGGCGGGGAAGCTACGAGCAGTACTTC
CSVGRGSYEQYF
>many|TRBV20-1|TRBD2|TRBJ2-5
TGCAGTGCTAGAGGGGGGGGCCAAGAGACCCAGTACTTC
CSARGGGQETQYF
>many|TRBV12-3/TRBV12-4|-|TRBJ1-2
TGTGCCAGCAGTTTTTTCAGCGATAACTATGGCTACACCTTC
CASSFFSDNYGYTF
>many|TRBV24-1|TRBD2|TRBJ2-3
TGTGCCACCAGTGATTCGACCATAGCGGGGGGAGATACGCAGTATTTT
CATSDSTIAGGDTQYF
>many|TRBV12-3/TRBV12-4|-|TRBJ1-1
TGTGCCAGCAGTGGAGAGGAATACTCGGCTTTCTTT
CASSGEEYSAFF
>many|TRBV20-1|-|TRBJ2-2
TGCAGTGCTAGAACTCCCTTTGGGGGAGGCACCGGGGAGCTGTTTTTT
CSARTPFGGGTGELFF
>-|TRBV28|-|TRBJ2-7
TGTGCCAGCATCACTACCCCCAGCTACGAGCAGTACTTC
CASITTPSYEQYF
>many|TRBV5-1|-|TRBJ2-3
TGCGCCAGCAGCTTGGCCTGGCTGAGCTCTAGCACAGATACGCAGTATTTT
CASSLAWLSSSTDTQYF
>many|TRBV24-1|-|TRBJ1-2
TGTGCCACCAGTGACTCCGGTTGGGGCTACACCTTC
CATSDSGWGYTF
>many|TRBV5-1|TRBD2|TRBJ2-2
TGCGCCAGCAAACTAGCGGGAGTGGACGGGGAGCTGTTTTTT
CASKLAGVDGELFF
>few|TRBV18|TRBD1|TRBJ2-7
TGTGCCAGCTCACCAAAAGGACAGGGAAGGTTCGGGAACGAGCAGTACTTC
CASSPKGQGRFGNEQYF
>few|TRBV28|-|TRBJ1-1
TGTGCCAGCACCGATGACTCGTGGGGCAGGCGGTACACTGAAGCTTTCTTT
CASTDDSWGRRYTEAFF
>few|TRBV18|-|TRBJ2-5
TGTGCCAGCTCAAAGGGTTTAGGCGGCCAAGAGACCCAGTACTTC
CASSKGLGGQETQYF
>-|TRBV10-2|TRBD1|TRBJ1-1
TGCGCCAGCAGTGACCATGGACAGGGAGCCCTGAACACTGAAGCTTTCTTT
CASSDHGQGALNTEAFF
>-|TRBV11-2|-|TRBJ2-1
TGTGCCAGCAGCTTACCTAGCGTCAATGAGCAGTTCTTC
CASSLPSVNEQFF
>many|TRBV12-3/TRBV12-4|TRBD1|TRBJ2-2
TGTGCCAGTAAGACAGGGGGGAACACCGGGGAGCTGTTTTTT
CASKTGGNTGELFF
>many|TRBV20-1|-|TRBJ2-1
TGCAGTGCTAGAGAGGTTAGGGGCGTCAATGAGCAGTTCTTC
CSAREVRGVNEQFF
>few|TRBV20-1|TRBD2|TRBJ2-7
TGCAGTGCTAGGGTCCTAGCGGGAGGGCCCTACGAGCAGTACTTC
CSARVLAGGPYEQYF
>-|TRBV7-2|TRBD1|TRBJ2-3
TGTGCCAGCAGCTACGGACAGGGGCCGGTGTCGCGTACGCAGTATTTT
CASSYGQGPVSRTQYF
>many|TRBV20-1|-|TRBJ2-7
TGCAGTGCTAGAGGGATGACCTACGAGCAGTACTTC
CSARGMTYEQYF